These 5 T cell receptor beta chains originate from one sample sequenced in a study of cytomegalovirus exposure and HLA in healthy donors. Assay: immunoSEQ multiplex PCR; the TCRdb copy retains only in-frame clones and omits some. The sample lists 150,000 or so clones, around 84% occurring once. Sequencing was performed on PBMCs. Receptors were obtained from a human donor in good health.

The chain employs TRBV27 and TRBJ1-2; 10 bases line up with TRBD1. CDR1 and CDR2 from the germline V gene are MNHEY and SMNVEV (reference sequence). Unmatched junction bases numbered 12, after V lost 7 bases and J lost 4 bases. This CDR3 contains 16 residues. CDR3 amino acids: CASNPTGGALGYGYTF. The CDR3 coding sequence is TGTGCCAGCAATCCGACAGGGGGCGCATTAGGCTATGGCTACACCTTC.

This chain links TRBV6-1 with TRBJ1-5, with D maybe TRBD1 (5 bases). The CDR3 runs to 17 residues. The V end was cut by 3 bases, the J end by 5 bases, with 20 bases between. CDR1 is MNHNS and CDR2 is SASEGT in the germline V gene. CDR3 loop: CASSDPPEGLGYQPQHF. Written as DNA, the CDR3 is TGTGCCAGCAGTGACCCACCGGAGGGGCTGGGTTATCAGCCCCAGCATTTT.

The V and J genes are TRBV6-5 and TRBJ2-5; 7 bases match TRBD1. In germline, CDR1 is MNHEY, CDR2 SVGAGI. This CDR3 has 14 amino acids. V lost 0 bases, J lost 2 bases, and 0 bases stayed unmatched. CDR3 in amino acids: CASSYSTGQETQYF. The CDR3 nucleotides are TGTGCCAGCAGTTACTCGACAGGGCAAGAGACCCAGTACTTC.

The chain recombines TRBV15 with TRBJ2-7; TRBD2 agrees at 7 bases. Germline V gene data show CDR1 as LNHNV and CDR2 as YYDKDF (reference sequence). Trimming removed 1 base from V and 0 bases from J; junction bases left unmatched: 9. This CDR3 is built from 17 residues. The CDR3 nucleotides are TGTGCCACCAGCAGAGTGCCGGTTGGGACTAACTCCTACGAGCAGTACTTC. Protein product: CATSRVPVGTNSYEQYF.

The gene calls are TRBV6-6 and TRBJ2-7, with TRBD1 as a possible D gene (5 bases). CDR3 length: 13 residues. V lost 4 bases to trimming and J lost 3 bases, with 10 bases between them. Germline assignment: CDR1 MNHNY and CDR2 SVGAGI (reference sequence). CDR3 DNA sequence: TGTGCCAGCAGTTTCGACAGTCTCTACGAGCAGTACTTC. This gives the protein CASSFDSLYEQYF.